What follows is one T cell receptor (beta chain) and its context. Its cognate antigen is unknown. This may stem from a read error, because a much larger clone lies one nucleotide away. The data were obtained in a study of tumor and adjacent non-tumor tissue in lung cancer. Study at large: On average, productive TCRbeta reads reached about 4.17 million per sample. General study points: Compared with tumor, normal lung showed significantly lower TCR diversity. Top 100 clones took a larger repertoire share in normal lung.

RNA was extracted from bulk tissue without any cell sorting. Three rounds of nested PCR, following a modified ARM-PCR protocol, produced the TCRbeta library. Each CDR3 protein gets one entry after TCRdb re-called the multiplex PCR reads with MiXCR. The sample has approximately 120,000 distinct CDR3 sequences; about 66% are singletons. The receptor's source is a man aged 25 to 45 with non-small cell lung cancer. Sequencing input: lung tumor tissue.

This CDR3 is CDSSDGQATNEKLFF. The DNA for the CDR3 is TGTGACAGCAGCGATGGACAGGCAACTAATGAAAAACTGTTTTTT. V is TRBV5-4 and J is TRBJ1-4; 7 nucleotides agree with TRBD1. CDR1 and CDR2 from the germline V gene are SGHNT and YYREEE (reference sequence). This CDR3 contains 15 residues.